The source of this T cell receptor (beta chain) is a study of blood T cell repertoires in COVID-19 (dated by TCRdb to the early 2020s). In the study overall: Samples from collaborators originated in the United States, Italy and Spain and spanned both the acute and convalescent phases of COVID-19. The material from the prospective study consisted of cDNA or gDNA derived from T cells, B-cell-depleted T cells, or PBMCs. Deeply sampled blood TCRbeta repertoires from subjects exposed to, actively infected with, or recovered from COVID-19 were included in the dataset. A freely available public database, intended as a resource for researchers studying the immune response to SARS-CoV-2, is where the repertoires were released. Samples were obtained from the ongoing ImmuneRACE study (first 160 participants) and from over 1,000 subjects provided by 6 global collaborators. A de-identified subject ID, COVID-19 status, age in years and sex were almost always included in the sample metadata. Where HLA class I and class II types were available, the types were taken from metadata supplied by the sample provider, not from assay-based typing.

Results and caveats for the whole study, not just this receptor: The amount of clinical and demographic metadata varied by source and participant and was provided uncurated.

V and J lose 6 bases and 3 bases, and a span of 17 bases separates them. The germline V gene sets CDR1 to MNHEY and CDR2 to SVGAGI. There are 15 amino acids in the CDR3, from cysteine to phenylalanine inclusive. Only CDR3 DNA is held: 45 bases, read in frame from base 1. Collaborating institutions collected whole blood in K2EDTA tubes following their own protocols. For TCRbeta analysis, collaborators shipped samples as frozen whole blood, isolated PBMCs, or DNA extracted from either of those sample types. For this clone: The antigen this receptor binds is unknown. No much larger clonotype is one base removed from it; base qualities were not supplied.

TCRbeta CDR3 regions were amplified from genomic DNA using the immunoSEQ Assay, a bias-controlled multiplex PCR. The original pipeline was this. The number of nucleated cells in each sample was estimated by amplification of reference gene primers within the assay. To quantify the absolute abundance of each unique TCRbeta CDR3 rearrangement, sequence reads were collapsed and filtered. For each sample, productive Simpson clonality was calculated as the square root of Simpson's diversity index across productive rearrangements. The table comes from immuneACCESS by way of TCRdb, which keeps in-frame sequences with V and J called. Part of the clones is missing from these tables; in studies checked, under half for an unresolved V gene and the rest for unknown reasons. V, J and clone size are taken as reported in that table, and D and trimming were inferred from the DNA itself. Present in this sample are some 140,000 clones, around three quarters of which were seen just once. The leading ten clones occupy 10% to 12% of the sample.

The sample was peripheral blood. The source of this sequence is a human donor in a cohort sampled during active COVID-19. The V and J genes are TRBV6-5 and TRBJ1-2; TRBD1 is a weak D gene call, 5 bases matching. The CDR3 reads as follows: CASSPQGQGHYGYTF. Here is the DNA: TGTGCCAGCAGCCCCCAAGGGCAGGGCCACTATGGCTACACCTTC.